Each of the 4 T cell receptor beta chains below was sequenced from the same sample in a study of response to subunit inactivated influenza vaccine. TCRdb processed the RT-PCR reads anew with MiXCR; each CDR3 protein has one entry. The repertoire has about 520,000 distinct CDR3 sequences, roughly 27% of them found once; the top ten carry approximately 1.9%. The sample here was CD4+ T cells sorted from PBMCs, taken less than 6 days after vaccination. Every receptor here comes from a man in his fifties who received an inactivated influenza vaccine.

V gene TRBV6-1 combines with J gene TRBJ2-7; 9 bases fit TRBD1. This CDR3 is 15 amino acids long. V lost 5 bases, J lost 2 bases, and 7 bases stayed unmatched. Germline V gene sequence: CDR1 MNHNS, CDR2 SASEGT. For the CDR3, the DNA is TGTGCCAGCAGTATCAGGACAGGGGCGGCCTACGAGCAGTACTTC. Translating gives CASSIRTGAAYEQYF.

This clonotype was picked up a small number of times. The gene calls are TRBV12-3 or TRBV12-4 and TRBJ1-5; TRBD1 aligns across 7 bases. This CDR3 comprises 18 residues. The V and J ends lost 6 bases and 0 bases, in that order; junction bases with no gene match: 14. The CDR3, as DNA: TGTGCCAGCAGAACAGGGGCCGGAGATAGGTATAGCAATCAGCCCCAGCATTTT. The encoded protein is CASRTGAGDRYSNQPQHF.

The J gene is TRBJ2-6, the V gene TRBV6-2 or TRBV6-3; TRBD1 aligns across 7 bases. The CDR3 has 19 residues. J gave up 0 bases and V 5 bases, and 13 bases lay outside the gene matches. Germline V gives CDR1 MNHEY, CDR2 SVGEGT. The CDR3 DNA is TGTGCCAGCAGTCCATACCGAGGACAGGTCCTCTCTGGGGCCAACGTCCTGACTTTC. Protein product: CASSPYRGQVLSGANVLTF.

In this sample, this clonotype turned up a few times. The gene calls are TRBV12-3 or TRBV12-4 and TRBJ2-1, with D unresolved. V was trimmed by 4 bases and J by 0 bases, leaving 16 bases between them. CDR3 length: 17 amino acids. CDR3: CASSSRPHSSSYNEQFF. The CDR3, as DNA: TGTGCCAGCAGTTCCCGACCACATTCGAGCTCCTACAATGAGCAGTTCTTC.